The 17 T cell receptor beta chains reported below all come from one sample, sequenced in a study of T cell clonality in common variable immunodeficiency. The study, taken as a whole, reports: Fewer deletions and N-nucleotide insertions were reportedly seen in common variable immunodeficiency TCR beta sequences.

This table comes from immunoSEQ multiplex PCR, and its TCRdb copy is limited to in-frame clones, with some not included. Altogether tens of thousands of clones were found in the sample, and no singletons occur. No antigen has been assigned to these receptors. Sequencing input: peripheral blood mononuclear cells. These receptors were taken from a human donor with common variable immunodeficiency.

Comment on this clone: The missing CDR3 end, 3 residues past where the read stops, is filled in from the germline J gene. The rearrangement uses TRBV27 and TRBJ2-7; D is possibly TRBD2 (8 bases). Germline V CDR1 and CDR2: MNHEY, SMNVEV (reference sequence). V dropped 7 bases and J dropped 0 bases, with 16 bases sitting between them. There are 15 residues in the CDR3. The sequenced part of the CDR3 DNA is TGTGCCAGCAAGGGGGCGGGGGGCCTCTCCTACGAG. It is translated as CASKGAGGLSYE. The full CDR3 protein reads CASKGAGGLSYEQYF.

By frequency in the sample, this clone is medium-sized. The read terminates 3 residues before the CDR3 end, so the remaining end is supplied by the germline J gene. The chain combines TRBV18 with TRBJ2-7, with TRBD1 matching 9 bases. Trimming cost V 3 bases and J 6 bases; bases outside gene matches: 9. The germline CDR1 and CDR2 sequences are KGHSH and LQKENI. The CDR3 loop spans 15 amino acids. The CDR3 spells CASSPTGQGQSEQYF. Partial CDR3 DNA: TGTGCCAGCTCACCGACGGGACAGGGACAGAGCGAG.

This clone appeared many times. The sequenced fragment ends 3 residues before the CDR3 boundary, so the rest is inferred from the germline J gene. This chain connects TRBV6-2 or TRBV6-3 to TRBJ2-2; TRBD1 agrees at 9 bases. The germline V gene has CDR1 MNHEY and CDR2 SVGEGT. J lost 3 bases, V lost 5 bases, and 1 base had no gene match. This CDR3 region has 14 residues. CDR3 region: CASSRTGDTGELFF. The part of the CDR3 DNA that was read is TGTGCCAGCAGTCGGACAGGGGACACCGGGGAG.

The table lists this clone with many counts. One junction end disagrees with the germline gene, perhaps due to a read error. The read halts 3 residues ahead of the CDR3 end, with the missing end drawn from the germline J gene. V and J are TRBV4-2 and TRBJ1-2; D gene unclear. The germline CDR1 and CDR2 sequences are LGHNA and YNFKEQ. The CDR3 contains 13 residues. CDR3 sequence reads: CASSPYVGYGYTF. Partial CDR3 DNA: TGCGCCAGCAGCCCCTACGTAGGGTATGGC.

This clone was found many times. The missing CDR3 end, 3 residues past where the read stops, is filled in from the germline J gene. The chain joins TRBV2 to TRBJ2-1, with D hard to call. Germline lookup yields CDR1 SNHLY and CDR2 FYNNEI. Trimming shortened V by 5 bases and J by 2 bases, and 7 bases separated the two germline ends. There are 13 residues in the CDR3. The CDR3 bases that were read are TGTGCCAGCAGTAGCCTCACCTACAATGAG. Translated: CASSSLTYNE. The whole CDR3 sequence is CASSSLTYNEQFF.

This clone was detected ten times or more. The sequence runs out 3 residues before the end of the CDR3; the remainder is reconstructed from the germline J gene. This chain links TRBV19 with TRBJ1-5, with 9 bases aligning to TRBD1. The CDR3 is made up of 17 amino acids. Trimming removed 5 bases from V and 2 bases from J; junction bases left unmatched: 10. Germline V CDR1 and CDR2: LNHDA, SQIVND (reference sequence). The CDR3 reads CASSQGQGSIGNQPQHF. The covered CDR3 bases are TGTGCCAGTAGTCAGGGACAGGGATCGATAGGCAATCAGCCC. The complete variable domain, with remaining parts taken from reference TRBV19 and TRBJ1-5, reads DGGITQSPKYLFRKEGQNVTLSCEQNLNHDAMYWYRQDPGQGLRLIYYSQIVNDFQKGDIAEGYSVSREKKESFPLTVTSAQKNPTAFYLCASSQGQGSIGNQPQHFGDGTRLSIL.

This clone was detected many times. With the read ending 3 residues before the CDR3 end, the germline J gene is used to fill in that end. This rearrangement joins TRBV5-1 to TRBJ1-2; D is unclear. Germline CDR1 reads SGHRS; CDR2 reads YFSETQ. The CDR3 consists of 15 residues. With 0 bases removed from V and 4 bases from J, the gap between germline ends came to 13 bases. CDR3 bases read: TGCGCCAGCAGCTTGGTAGCGGAGATTCCCTATGGC. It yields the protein CASSLVAEIPYG. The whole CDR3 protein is CASSLVAEIPYGYTF.

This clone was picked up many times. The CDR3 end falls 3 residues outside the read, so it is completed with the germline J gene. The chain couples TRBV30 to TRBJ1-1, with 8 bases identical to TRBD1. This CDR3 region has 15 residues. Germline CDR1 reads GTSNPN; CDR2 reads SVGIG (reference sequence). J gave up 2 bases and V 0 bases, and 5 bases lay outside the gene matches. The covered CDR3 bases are TGTGCCTGGAGTGTACTTGGACAGGGTAACACTGAA. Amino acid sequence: CAWSVLGQGNTE. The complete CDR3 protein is CAWSVLGQGNTEAFF. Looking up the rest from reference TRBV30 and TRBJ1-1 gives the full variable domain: SQTIHQWPATLVQPVGSPLSLECTVEGTSNPNLYWYRQAAGRGLQLLFYSVGIGQISSEVPQNLSASRPQDRQFILSSKKLLLSDSGFYLCAWSVLGQGNTEAFFGQGTRLTVV.

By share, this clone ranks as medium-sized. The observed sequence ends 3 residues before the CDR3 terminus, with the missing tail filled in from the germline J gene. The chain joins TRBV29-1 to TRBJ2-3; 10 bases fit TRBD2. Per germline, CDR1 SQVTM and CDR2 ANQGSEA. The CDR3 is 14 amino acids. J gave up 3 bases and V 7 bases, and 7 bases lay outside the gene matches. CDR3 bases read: TGCAGCGGACTGACTAGCGGGCTAACAGATACG. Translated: CSGLTSGLTDT. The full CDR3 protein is CSGLTSGLTDTQYF.

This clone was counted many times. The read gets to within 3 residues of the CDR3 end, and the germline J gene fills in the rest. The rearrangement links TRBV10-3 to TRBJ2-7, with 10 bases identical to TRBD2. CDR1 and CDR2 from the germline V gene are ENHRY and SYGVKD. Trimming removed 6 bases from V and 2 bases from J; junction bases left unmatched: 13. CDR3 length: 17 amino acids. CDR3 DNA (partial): TGTGCCATCAGCCCTTGGCTGACTAGCGGGCTAACCTACGAG. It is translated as CAISPWLTSGLTYE. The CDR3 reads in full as CAISPWLTSGLTYEQYF.

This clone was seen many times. The CDR3 protein is CASQLEAQPNQPQHF. Partial CDR3 DNA: TGTGCCAGCCAACTAGAGGCCCAACCGAATCAGCCC. The J gene is TRBJ1-5, the V gene TRBV7-2; no firm D call. The read ends 3 residues early relative to the CDR3; the germline J gene fills the gap. V was shortened by 8 bases and J by 4 bases, with 18 bases between the two germline ends. The CDR3 runs 15 residues. Per germline, CDR1 SGHTA and CDR2 FQGNSA.

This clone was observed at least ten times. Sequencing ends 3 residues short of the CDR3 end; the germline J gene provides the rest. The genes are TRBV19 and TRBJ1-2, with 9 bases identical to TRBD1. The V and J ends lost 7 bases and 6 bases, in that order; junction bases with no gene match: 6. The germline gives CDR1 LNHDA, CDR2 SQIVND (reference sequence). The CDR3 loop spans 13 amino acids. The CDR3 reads CASIPGTGNGYTF. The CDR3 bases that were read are TGTGCCAGTATCCCCGGGACAGGGAATGGC. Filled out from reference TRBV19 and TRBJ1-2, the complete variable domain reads DGGITQSPKYLFRKEGQNVTLSCEQNLNHDAMYWYRQDPGQGLRLIYYSQIVNDFQKGDIAEGYSVSREKKESFPLTVTSAQKNPTAFYLCASIPGTGNGYTFGSGTRLTVV.

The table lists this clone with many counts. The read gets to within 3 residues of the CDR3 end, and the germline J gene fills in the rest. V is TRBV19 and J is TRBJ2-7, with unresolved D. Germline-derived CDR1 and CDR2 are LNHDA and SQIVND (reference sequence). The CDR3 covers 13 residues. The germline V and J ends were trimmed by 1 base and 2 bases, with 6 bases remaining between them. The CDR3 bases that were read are TGTGCCAGTAGTATAGGGCCCACCTACGAG. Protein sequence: CASSIGPTYE. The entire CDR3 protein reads CASSIGPTYEQYF.

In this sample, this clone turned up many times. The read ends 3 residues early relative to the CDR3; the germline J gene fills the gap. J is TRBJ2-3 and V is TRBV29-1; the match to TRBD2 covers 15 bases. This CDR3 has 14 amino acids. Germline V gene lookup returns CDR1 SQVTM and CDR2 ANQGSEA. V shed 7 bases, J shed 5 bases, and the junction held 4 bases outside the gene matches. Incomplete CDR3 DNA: TGCAGCGCTCGGACTAGCGGGGGGGTAGATACG. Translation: CSARTSGGVDT. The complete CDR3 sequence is CSARTSGGVDTQYF.

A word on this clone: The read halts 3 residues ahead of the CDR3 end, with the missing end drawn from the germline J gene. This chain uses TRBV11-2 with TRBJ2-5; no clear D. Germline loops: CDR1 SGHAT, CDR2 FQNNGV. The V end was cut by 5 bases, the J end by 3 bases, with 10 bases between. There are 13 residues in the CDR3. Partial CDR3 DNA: TGTGCCAGCAGCGCCGACTTTGAAGAGACC. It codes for CASSADFEET. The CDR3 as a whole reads CASSADFEETQYF.

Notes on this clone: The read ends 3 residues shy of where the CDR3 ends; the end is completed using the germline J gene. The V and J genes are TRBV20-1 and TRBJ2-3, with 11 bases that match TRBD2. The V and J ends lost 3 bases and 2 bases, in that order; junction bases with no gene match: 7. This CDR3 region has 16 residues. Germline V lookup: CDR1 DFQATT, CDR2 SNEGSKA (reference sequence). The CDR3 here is CSARSPTSGDTDTQYF. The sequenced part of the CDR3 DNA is TGCAGTGCTAGGAGCCCGACTAGCGGGGACACAGATACG.

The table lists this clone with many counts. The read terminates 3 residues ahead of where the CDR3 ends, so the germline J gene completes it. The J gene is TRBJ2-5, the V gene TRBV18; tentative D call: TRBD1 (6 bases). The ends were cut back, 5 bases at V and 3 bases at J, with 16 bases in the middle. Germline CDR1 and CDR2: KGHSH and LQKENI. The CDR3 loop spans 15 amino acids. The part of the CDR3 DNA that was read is TGTGCCAGCTCAATTAATACAGGGAGCGAAGAGACC. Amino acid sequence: CASSINTGSEET. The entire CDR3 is CASSINTGSEETQYF.